The clone carrying this TCR beta chain was recorded a few times. What it recognizes is unknown. The data stem from a study of blood T cells in healthy people across ages. The study's findings and limits: Investigators treated diversity estimates from one million T cells as underestimates. TCR beta diversity tracked closely with naive T cell percentage.

Together with a sample-barcoded 5' primer, a J-beta primer mix was included in a second PCR lasting about 6 to 11 cycles. TCRdb re-called the 5' RACE reads through MiXCR, storing one row per CDR3 protein. The profile shows approximately 290,000 distinct CDR3 sequences, roughly 26% of them singletons. Germline lookup yields CDR1 KGHSH and CDR2 LQKENI. V lost 3 bases, J lost 1 base, and 8 bases stayed unmatched. There are 16 residues in the CDR3. Each of the donors had around 10 milliliters of peripheral blood drawn into EDTA-treated Vacutainer tubes. The sample consisted of blood. This receptor was identified in a woman aged 70-85 years in good health. This chain uses TRBV18 with TRBJ2-5, with 7 bases identical to TRBD2. The CDR3 protein is CASSPKGGGTQETQYF. In nucleotides, the CDR3 is TGTGCCAGCTCACCGAAAGGCGGGGGAACCCAAGAGACCCAGTACTTC.